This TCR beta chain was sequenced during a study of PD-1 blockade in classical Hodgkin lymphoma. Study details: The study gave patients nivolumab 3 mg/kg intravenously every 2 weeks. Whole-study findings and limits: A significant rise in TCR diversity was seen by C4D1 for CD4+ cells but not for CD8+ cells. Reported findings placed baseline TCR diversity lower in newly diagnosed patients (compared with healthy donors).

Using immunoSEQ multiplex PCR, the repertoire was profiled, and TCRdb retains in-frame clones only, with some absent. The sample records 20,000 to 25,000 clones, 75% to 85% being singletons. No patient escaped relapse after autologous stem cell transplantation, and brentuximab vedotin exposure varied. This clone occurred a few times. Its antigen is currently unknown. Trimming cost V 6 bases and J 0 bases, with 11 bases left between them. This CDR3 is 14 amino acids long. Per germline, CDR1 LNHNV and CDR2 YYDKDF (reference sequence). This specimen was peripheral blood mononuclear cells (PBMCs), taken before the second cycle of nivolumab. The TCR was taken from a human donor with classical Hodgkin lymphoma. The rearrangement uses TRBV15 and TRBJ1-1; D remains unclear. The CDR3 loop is CATSDNTMNTEAFF. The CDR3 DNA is TGTGCCACCAGTGACAATACCATGAACACTGAAGCTTTCTTT.